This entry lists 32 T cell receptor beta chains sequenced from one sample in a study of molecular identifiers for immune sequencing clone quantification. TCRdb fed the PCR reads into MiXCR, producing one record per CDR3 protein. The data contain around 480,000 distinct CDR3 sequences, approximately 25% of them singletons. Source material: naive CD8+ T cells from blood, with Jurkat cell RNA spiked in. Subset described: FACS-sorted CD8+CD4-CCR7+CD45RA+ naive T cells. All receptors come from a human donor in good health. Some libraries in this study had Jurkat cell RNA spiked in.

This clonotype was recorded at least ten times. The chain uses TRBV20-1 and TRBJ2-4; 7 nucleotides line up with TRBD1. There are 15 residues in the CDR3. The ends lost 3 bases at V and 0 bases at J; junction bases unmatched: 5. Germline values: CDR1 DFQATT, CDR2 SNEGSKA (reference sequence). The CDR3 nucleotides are TGCAGTGCTAGTGGACAGGAGCTAGCCAAAAACATTCAGTACTTC. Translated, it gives CSASGQELAKNIQYF.

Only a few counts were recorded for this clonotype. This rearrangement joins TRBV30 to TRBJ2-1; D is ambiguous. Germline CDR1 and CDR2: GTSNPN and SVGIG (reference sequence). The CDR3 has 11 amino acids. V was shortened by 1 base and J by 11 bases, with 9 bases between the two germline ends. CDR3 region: CAWSDMEQQFF. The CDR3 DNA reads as TGTGCCTGGAGTGATATGGAACAGCAGTTCTTC. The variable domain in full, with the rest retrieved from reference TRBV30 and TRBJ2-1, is SQTIHQWPATLVQPVGSPLSLECTVEGTSNPNLYWYRQAAGRGLQLLFYSVGIGQISSEVPQNLSASRPQDRQFILSSKKLLLSDSGFYLCAWSDMEQQFFGPGTRLTVL.

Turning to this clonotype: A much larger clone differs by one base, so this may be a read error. Here the CDR3 reads CASSQDRDGEPQHF. CDR3 coding DNA: TGCGCCAGCAGCCAGGACCGGGACGGCGAGCCCCAGCATTTT. J is TRBJ1-5 and V is TRBV4-3; perhaps TRBD1 as D (5 bases). Germline values: CDR1 LGHNA, CDR2 YSLEER. The CDR3 is made up of 14 amino acids. V lost 3 bases and J lost 8, with 14 bases in between.

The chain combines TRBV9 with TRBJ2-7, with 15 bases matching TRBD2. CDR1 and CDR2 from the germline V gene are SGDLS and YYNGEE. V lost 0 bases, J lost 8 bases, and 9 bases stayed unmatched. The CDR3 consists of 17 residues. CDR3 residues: CASSVASGLAGGFKQYF. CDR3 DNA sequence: TGTGCCAGCAGCGTAGCTTCCGGACTAGCGGGGGGGTTCAAGCAGTACTTC.

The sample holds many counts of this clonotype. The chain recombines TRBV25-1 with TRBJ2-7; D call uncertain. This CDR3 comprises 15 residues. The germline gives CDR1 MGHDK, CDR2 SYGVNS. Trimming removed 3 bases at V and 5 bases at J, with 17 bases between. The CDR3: CASSDSGLIPDEQYF. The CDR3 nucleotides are TGTGCCAGCAGTGACTCTGGCTTAATCCCCGACGAGCAGTACTTC.

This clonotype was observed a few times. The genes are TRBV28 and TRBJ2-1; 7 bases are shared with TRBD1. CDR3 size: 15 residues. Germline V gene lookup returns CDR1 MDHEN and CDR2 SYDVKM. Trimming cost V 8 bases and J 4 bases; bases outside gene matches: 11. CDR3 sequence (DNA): TGTGCCAGCCAAGATGACAGGGCGGTGTACAATGAGCAGTTCTTC. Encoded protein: CASQDDRAVYNEQFF. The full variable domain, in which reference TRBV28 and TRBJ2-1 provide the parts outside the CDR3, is DVKVTQSSRYLVKRTGEKVFLECVQDMDHENMFWYRQDPGLGLRLIYFSYDVKMKEKGDIPEGYSVSREKKERFSLILESASTNQTSMYLCASQDDRAVYNEQFFGPGTRLTVL.

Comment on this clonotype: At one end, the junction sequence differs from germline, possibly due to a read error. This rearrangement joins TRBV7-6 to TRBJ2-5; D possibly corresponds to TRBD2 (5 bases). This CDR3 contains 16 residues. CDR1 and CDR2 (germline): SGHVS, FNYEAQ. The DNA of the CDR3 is TGTGCCGGCAGCCCTATCCTGGAGCTGGCGGGAGAGACCCAGTACTTC. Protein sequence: CAGSPILELAGETQYF.

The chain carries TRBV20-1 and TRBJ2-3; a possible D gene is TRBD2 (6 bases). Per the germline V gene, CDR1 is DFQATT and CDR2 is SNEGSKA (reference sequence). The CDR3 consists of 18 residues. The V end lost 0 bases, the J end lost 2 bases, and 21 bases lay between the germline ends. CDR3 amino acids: CSARDRSPVAVITDTQYF. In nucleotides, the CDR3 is TGCAGTGCTAGAGATCGGTCCCCTGTAGCGGTCATCACAGATACGCAGTATTTT.

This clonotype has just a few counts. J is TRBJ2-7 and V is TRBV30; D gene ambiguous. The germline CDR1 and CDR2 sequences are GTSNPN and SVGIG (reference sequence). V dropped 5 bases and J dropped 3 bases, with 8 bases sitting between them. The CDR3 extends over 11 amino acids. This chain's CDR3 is CAWGYNYEQYF. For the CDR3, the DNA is TGTGCCTGGGGGTATAACTACGAGCAGTACTTC.

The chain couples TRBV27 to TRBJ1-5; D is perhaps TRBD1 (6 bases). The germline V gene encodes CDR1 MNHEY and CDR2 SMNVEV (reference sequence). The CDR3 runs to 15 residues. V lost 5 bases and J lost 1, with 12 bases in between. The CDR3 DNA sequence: TGTGCCAGCAGTCTCAGGGGATGGAGCAATCAGCCCCAGCATTTT. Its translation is CASSLRGWSNQPQHF.

CDR3 coding DNA: TGTGCCAGCAGCGAAGAGCTGGCGGGAAACACCGGGGAGCTGTTTTTT. This gives the protein CASSEELAGNTGELFF. This chain joins TRBV7-9 and TRBJ2-2, with D perhaps matching TRBD2 (6 bases). Trimming shortened V by 5 bases and J by 2 bases, and 15 bases separated the two germline ends. The CDR3 length is 16 residues. Germline V gene data show CDR1 as SEHNR and CDR2 as FQNEAQ (reference sequence). The entire variable domain, with the rest obtained from reference TRBV7-9 and TRBJ2-2, is as follows: DTGVSQNPRHKITKRGQNVTFRCDPISEHNRLYWYRQTLGQGPEFLTYFQNEAQLEKSRLLSDRFSAERPKGSFSTLEIQRTEQGDSAMYLCASSEELAGNTGELFFGEGSRLTVL.

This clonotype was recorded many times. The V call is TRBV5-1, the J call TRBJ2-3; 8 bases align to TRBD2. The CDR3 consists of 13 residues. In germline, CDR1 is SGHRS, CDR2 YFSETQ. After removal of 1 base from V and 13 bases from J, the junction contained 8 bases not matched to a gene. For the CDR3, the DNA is TGCGCCAGCAGCTTGTCCGGCGGGGGGCCGGAGTATTTT. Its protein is CASSLSGGGPEYF.

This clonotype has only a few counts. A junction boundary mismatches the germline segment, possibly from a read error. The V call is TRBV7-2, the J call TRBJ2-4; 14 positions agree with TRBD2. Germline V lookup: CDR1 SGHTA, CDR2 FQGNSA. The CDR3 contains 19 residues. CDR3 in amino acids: CASSFRRTSGGPGKNIQCF. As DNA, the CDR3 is TGTGCCAGCAGCTTCAGGCGGACTAGCGGGGGGCCGGGCAAAAACATTCAGTGCTTC.

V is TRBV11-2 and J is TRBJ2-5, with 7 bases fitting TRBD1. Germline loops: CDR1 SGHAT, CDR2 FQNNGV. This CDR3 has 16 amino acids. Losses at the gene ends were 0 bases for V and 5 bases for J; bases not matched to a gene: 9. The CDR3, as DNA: TGTGCCAGCAGCTTAGACCCGGGACAGCTTTGGGAGACCCAGTACTTC. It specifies CASSLDPGQLWETQYF.

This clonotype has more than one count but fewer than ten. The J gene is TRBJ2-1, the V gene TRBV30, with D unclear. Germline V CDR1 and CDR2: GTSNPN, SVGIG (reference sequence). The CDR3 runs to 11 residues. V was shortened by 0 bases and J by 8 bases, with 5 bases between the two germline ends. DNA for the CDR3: TGTGCCTGGAGTGTGGTCTATGAGCAGTTCTTC. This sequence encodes CAWSVVYEQFF.

The CDR3 DNA reads TGCGCCAGCAGCAAGCGGCTCGCGGGTCAAGAGACCCAGTACTTC. Its translation is CASSKRLAGQETQYF. This chain joins TRBV23-1 and TRBJ2-5, with a possible D match to TRBD2 (5 bases). TRBV23-1 is identified as an open reading frame with a role that is uncertain. Trimming took off 6 bases at V and 2 bases at J, with 16 bases between the two ends. This CDR3 spans 15 amino acids.

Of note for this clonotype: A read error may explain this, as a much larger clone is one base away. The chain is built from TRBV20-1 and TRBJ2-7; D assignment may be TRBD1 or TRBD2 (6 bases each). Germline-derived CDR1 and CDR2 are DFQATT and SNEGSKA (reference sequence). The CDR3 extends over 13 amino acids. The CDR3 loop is CSARGGAAYEQCF. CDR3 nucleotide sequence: TGCAGTGCTAGGGGGGGCGCAGCCTACGAGCAGTGCTTC.

This CDR3 is CASSFGLMNTEAFF. Written as DNA, the CDR3 is TGTGCCAGCAGTTTTGGGCTTATGAACACTGAAGCTTTCTTT. The V and J genes are TRBV12-3 or TRBV12-4 and TRBJ1-1; unclear D gene. The CDR3 loop spans 14 amino acids. With 3 bases removed from V and 0 bases from J, the gap between germline ends came to 8 bases.

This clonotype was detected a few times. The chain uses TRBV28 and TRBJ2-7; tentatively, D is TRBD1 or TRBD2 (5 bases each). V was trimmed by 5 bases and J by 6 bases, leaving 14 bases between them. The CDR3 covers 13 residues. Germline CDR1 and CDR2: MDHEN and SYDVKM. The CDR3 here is CASSTTGRGEQYF. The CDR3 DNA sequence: TGTGCCAGCAGTACTACGGGACGAGGCGAGCAGTACTTC.

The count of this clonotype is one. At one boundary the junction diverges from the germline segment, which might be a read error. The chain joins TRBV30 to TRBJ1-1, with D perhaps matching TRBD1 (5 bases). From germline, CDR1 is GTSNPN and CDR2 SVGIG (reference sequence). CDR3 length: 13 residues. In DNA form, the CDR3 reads TGTGCCTGGAGTGCCCCAGGGAACACTGCAGCTTTCTTT. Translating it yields CAWSAPGNTAAFF.

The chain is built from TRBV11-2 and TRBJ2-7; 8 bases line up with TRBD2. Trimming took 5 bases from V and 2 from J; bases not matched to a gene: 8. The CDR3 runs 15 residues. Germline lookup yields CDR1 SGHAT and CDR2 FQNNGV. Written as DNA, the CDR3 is TGTGCCAGCAGCCTAATTAGCGGGGTCCCCTACGAGCAGTACTTC. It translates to CASSLISGVPYEQYF.

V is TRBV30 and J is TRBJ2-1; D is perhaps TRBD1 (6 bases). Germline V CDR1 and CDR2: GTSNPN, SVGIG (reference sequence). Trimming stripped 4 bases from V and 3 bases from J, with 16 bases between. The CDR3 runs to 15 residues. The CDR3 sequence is CAWTPTGCIYNEQFF. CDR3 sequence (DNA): TGTGCCTGGACCCCCACAGGGTGTATCTACAATGAGCAGTTCTTC.

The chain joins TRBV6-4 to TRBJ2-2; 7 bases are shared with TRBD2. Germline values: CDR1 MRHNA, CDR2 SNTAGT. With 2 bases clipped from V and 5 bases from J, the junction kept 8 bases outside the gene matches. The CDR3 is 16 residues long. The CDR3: CASSDVVTSQTGELFF. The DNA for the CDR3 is TGTGCCAGCAGTGACGTGGTGACTAGCCAAACCGGGGAGCTGTTTTTT.

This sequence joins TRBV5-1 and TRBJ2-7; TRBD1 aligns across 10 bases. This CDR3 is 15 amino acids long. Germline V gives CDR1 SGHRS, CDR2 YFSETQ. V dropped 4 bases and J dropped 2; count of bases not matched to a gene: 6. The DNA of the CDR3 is TGCGCCAGCAGCCCGGGACAGGGGCGTACCTACGAGCAGTACTTC. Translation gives CASSPGQGRTYEQYF.

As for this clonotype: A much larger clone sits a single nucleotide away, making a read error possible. Written as DNA, the CDR3 is TGCGCCAGCAGCCAAGATCCAAGCCGTAAGGTTGCAGATACGCAGTATTTT. It translates to CASSQDPSRKVADTQYF. V gene TRBV4-1 combines with J gene TRBJ2-3; D is uncertain. CDR3 length equals 17 residues. Germline V gene data show CDR1 as MGHRA and CDR2 as YSYEKL. Trimming took off 0 bases at V and 4 bases at J, with 17 bases between the two ends.

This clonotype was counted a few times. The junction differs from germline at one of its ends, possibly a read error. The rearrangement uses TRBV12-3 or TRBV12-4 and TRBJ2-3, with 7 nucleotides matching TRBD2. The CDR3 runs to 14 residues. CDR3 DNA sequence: TGTGCCAACAGTTTGGAACTAGCGAAAGATACGCAGTATTTT. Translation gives CANSLELAKDTQYF.

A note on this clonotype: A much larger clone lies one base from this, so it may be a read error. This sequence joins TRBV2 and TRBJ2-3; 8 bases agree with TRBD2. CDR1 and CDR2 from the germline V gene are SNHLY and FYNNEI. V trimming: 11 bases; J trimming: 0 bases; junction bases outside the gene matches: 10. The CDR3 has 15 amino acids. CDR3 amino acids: CAGRRGASSTDTQYF. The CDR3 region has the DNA TGTGCCGGCCGGCGGGGGGCCTCTAGCACAGATACGCAGTATTTT.

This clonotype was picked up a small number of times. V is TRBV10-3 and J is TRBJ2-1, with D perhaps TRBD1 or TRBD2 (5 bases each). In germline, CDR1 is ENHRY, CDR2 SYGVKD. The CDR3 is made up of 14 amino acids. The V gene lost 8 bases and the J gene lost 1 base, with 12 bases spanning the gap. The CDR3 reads CAIGFGASYNEQFF. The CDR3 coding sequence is TGTGCCATCGGGTTCGGGGCTTCCTACAATGAGCAGTTCTTC.

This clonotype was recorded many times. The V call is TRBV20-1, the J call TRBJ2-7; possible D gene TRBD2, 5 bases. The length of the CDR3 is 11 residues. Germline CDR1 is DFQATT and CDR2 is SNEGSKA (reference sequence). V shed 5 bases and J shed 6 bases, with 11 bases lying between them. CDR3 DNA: TGCAGTGCTTCAACTAGTTCCGAGCAGTACTTC. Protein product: CSASTSSEQYF.

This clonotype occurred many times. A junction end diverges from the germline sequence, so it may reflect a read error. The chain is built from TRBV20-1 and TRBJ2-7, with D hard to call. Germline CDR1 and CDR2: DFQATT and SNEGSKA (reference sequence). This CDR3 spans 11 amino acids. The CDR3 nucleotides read TGCAGTGCCCCCGATGAGAACGAGAAGTACTTC. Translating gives CSAPDENEKYF.

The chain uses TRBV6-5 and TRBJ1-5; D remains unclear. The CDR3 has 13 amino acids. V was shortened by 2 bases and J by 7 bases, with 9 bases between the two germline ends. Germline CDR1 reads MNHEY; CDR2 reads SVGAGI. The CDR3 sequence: CASSYGPVQPQHF. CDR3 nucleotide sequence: TGTGCCAGCAGTTACGGGCCCGTACAGCCCCAGCATTTT.

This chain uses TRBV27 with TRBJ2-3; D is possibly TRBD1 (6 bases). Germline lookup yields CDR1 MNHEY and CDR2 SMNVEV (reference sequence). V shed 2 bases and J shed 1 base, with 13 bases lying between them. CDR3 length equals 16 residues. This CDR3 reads CASSLMGAGGTDTQYF. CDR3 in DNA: TGTGCCAGCAGTTTAATGGGCGCAGGGGGCACAGATACGCAGTATTTT.